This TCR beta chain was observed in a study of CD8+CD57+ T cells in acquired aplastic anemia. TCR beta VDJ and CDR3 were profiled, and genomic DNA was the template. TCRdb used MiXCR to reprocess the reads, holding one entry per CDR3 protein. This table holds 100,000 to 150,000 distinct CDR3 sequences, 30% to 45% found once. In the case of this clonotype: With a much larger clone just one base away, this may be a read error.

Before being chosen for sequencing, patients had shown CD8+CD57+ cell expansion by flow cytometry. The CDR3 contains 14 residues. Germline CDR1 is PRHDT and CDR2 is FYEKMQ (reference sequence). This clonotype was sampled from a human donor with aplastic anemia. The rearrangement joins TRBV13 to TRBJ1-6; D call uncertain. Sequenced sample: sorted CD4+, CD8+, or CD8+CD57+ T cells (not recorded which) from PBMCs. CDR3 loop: CANSLGRVFSPLHF. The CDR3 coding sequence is TGTGCCAACAGCTTAGGGCGGGTTTTTTCACCCCTCCACTTT.